What follows are 4 T cell receptor beta chains derived from one specimen sequenced in a study of Ad26.COV2.S vaccination and SARS-CoV-2 variants. Treatment here: roughly 20 received Ad26.COV2.S at low or high dose, single or two shots; five or six received placebo; per-sample allocation not given. Sampling took place 63 days after the first vaccine or placebo injection. Generated by immunoSEQ multiplex PCR, the TCRdb table keeps only in-frame clones and is missing some. In the table there are 350,000 to 500,000 clones, around 90% of which are singletons. This specimen was peripheral blood, taken in a trial of Ad26.COV2.S vaccine versus placebo. The receptors come from a person between 18 and 65 years old who received the Ad26.COV2.S COVID-19 vaccine or a placebo.

The chain uses TRBV10-1 and TRBJ2-1; 9 nucleotides align to TRBD2. The J segment lost 6 bases and the V segment lost 4 bases, leaving 4 bases of the junction unmatched. The CDR3 totals 14 residues. Germline assignment: CDR1 WNHNN and CDR2 SYGVQD (reference sequence). The CDR3 here is CASSGGRALNEQFF. The CDR3 DNA is TGCGCCAGCAGTGGCGGGAGGGCCCTCAATGAGCAGTTCTTC.

The V gene is TRBV23-1, the J gene TRBJ2-5; perhaps TRBD2 as D (7 bases). TRBV23-1 falls under the ORF class, with uncertain function. The V end was cut by 0 bases, the J end by 4 bases, with 15 bases between. The CDR3 loop spans 16 amino acids. This chain's CDR3 is CASSQSGGGQRETQYF. DNA for the CDR3: TGCGCCAGCAGTCAATCGGGAGGGGGGCAAAGAGAGACCCAGTACTTC.

V and J are TRBV5-4 and TRBJ2-4; D gene unclear. Germline CDR1 is SGHNT and CDR2 is YYREEE (reference sequence). The CDR3 extends over 14 amino acids. The V end was cut by 0 bases, the J end by 4 bases, with 8 bases between. The CDR3 DNA reads as TGTGCCAGCAGCTTGGGTGTGGATAAAAACATTCAGTACTTC. Translated: CASSLGVDKNIQYF.

This chain links TRBV6-5 with TRBJ2-7; 15 bases map to TRBD2. Germline trimming cut 6 bases from V and 7 bases from J; bases unmatched to any gene: 4. The CDR3 totals 14 residues. Germline CDR1 MNHEY, CDR2 SVGAGI. The CDR3 nucleotides are TGTGCCAGCAGCCGGACTAGCGGGAGGGGTGAGCAGTACTTC. This encodes CASSRTSGRGEQYF.